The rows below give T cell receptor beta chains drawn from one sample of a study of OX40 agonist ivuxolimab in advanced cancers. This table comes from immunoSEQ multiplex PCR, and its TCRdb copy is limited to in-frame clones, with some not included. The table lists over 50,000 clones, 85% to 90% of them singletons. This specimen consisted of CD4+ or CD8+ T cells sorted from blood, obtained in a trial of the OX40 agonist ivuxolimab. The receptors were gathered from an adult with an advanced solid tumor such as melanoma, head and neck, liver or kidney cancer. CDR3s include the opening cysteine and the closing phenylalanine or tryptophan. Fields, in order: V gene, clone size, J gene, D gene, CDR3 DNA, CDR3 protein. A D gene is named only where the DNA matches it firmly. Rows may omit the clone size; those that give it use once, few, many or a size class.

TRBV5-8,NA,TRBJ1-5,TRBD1,TGTGCCAGCAGCTTGGGTACAGGGGGCCATCAGCCCCAGCATTTT,CASSLGTGGHQPQHF
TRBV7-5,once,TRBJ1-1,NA,TGTGTCAGAAGCTTAGCCATCCCGGGACAGGGGGCATCCGGGAACACTGAAGCTTTCTTT,CVRSLAIPGQGASGNTEAFF
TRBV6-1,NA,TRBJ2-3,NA,TGTGCCAGCATTAGGGGCGGGATGGATACGCAGTATTTT,CASIRGGMDTQYF
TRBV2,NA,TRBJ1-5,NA,TGTGCCAGCAGGATCGATAGCAATCAGCCCCAGCATTTT,CASRIDSNQPQHF
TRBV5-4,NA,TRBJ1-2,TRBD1,TGTGCCAGCAGCCGGGACAGGGGTAATGGCTACACCTTC,CASSRDRGNGYTF
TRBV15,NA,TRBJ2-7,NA,TGTGCCACCAGCAGAGATATCAACTACGAGCAGTACTTC,CATSRDINYEQYF
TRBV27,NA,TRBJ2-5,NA,TGTGCCAGCAGTTTAGTTAGAGCGGAGACCCAGTACTTC,CASSLVRAETQYF
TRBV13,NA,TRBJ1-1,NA,TGTGCCAGCAGCTCGAGCGGCGGCAGGACTGAAGCTTTCTTT,CASSSSGGRTEAFF
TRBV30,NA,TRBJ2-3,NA,TGTGCCTGGAGCGGGAGCACAGATACGCAGTATTTT,CAWSGSTDTQYF
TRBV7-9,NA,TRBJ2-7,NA,TGTGCCAGCAGCCATTTTGGGGCGGGGGACAGGAACGAGCAGTACTTC,CASSHFGAGDRNEQYF
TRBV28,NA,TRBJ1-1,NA,TGTGCCAGCTACGACAGGAACATGAACACTGAAGCTTTCTTT,CASYDRNMNTEAFF
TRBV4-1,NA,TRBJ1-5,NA,TGCGCCAGCAGCCAATCGACAGATAGCAATCAGCCCCAGCATTTT,CASSQSTDSNQPQHF
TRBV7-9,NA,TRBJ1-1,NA,TGTGCCAGCAGCTTTTCAAGGGACTCAATAGGGCGGGAAGCTTTCTTT,CASSFSRDSIGREAFF
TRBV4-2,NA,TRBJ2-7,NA,TGTGCCAGCAGCCAAGACGGCGCCTACGAGCAGTACTTC,CASSQDGAYEQYF
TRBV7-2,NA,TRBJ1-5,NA,TGTGCCAGCAGCTTCGGGGGAGGGGATAGTCAGCCCCAGCATTTT,CASSFGGGDSQPQHF
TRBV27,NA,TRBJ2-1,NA,TGTGCCAGTTACTCGGGGCTAGTCGGTAGCGGCGGAGGGGGGCAGTTCTTC,CASYSGLVGSGGGGQFF
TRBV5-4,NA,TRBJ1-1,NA,TGTGCCAGCGAATTCGGCTTAGGGACTGAAGCTTTCTTT,CASEFGLGTEAFF
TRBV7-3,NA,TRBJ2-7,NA,TGTGCCAGCAGCCCCATTCCCCCGGTCCCGTCGTCGGCGGGTTGGCTTACCTACGAGCAGTACTTC,CASSPIPPVPSSAGWLTYEQYF
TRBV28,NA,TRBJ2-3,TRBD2,TGTGCCAGCAGTGACGAAGCGGGGGGAGCGGGAGATACGCAGTATTTT,CASSDEAGGAGDTQYF
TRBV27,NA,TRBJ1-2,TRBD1,TGTGCCAGCAGACGGACAGGGTGGTATGGCTACACCTTC,CASRRTGWYGYTF
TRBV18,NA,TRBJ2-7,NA,TGTGCCAGCTCACCGAATATGCAGGATACCTACGAGCAGTACTTC,CASSPNMQDTYEQYF
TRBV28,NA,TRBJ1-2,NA,TGTGCCACCGGCGGGGTTCCTAACTATGGCTACACCTTC,CATGGVPNYGYTF
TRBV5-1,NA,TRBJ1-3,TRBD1,TGCGCCAGCAGCTTGAATCAGGGGGAGAACACCATATATTTT,CASSLNQGENTIYF
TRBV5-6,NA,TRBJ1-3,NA,TGTGCCAGCACCAACTTCAAAGGGGGCTCTGGAAACACCATATATTTT,CASTNFKGGSGNTIYF
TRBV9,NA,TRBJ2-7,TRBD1,TGTGCCAGCAGCCCTGGACAGGGGGCCTACGAGCAGTACTTC,CASSPGQGAYEQYF
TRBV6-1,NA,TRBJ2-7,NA,TGTGCCAGCAGGTTGACTGTTGCCTACGAGCAGTACTTC,CASRLTVAYEQYF
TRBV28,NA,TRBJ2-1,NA,TGTGCCAGCGTTGACCCCCTGAGGAATGAGCAGTTCTTC,CASVDPLRNEQFF
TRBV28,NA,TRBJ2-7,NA,TGTGCCAGCAGTTTGAGGCAGCCCTACGAGCAGTACTTC,CASSLRQPYEQYF
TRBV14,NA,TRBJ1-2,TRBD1,TGTGCCAGCAGCACCGGGACAGGAGTTAACTATGGCTACACCTTC,CASSTGTGVNYGYTF
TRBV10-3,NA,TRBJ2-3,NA,TGTGCCACAGGAAACACAGATACGCAGTATTTT,CATGNTDTQYF
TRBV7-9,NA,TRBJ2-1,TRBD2,TGTGCCAGCAGCTTAGTCGACCAGGGACTAAATGAGCAGTTCTTC,CASSLVDQGLNEQFF
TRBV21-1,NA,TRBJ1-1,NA,TGTGCCAGCAGCTTGCGGCACGGTAACACTGAAGCTTTCTTT,CASSLRHGNTEAFF
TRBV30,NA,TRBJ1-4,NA,TGTGCCTGGAGTGTACCGTCTTATGAAAAACTGTTTTTT,CAWSVPSYEKLFF
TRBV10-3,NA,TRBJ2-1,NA,TGTGCCATCGGGGCTATGCGGGATGAGCAGTTCTTC,CAIGAMRDEQFF
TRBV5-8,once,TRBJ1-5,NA,TGTGCCAGCAGATGGGGGCGCAGGGACAATCAGCCCCAGCATTTT,CASRWGRRDNQPQHF
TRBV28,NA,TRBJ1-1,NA,TGTGCCAGCAGTTTAGAAGGCGGCACTGAAGCTTTCTTT,CASSLEGGTEAFF
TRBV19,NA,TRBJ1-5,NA,TGTGCCAGTAGTATAATAAATTGGGGGAGCAATCAGCCCCAGCATTTT,CASSIINWGSNQPQHF
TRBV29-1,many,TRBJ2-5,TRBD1,TGCAGCGTTGAAGGAGGGACAGGGGTCCAAGAGACCCAGTACTTC,CSVEGGTGVQETQYF
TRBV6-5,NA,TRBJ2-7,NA,TGTGCCAGCAGTTACTCGGGGACTGGCTACGAGCAGTACTTC,CASSYSGTGYEQYF
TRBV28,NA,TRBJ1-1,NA,TGTGCCAGCAGTTCCGGGCAGTACTTCATGAACACTGAAGCTTTCTTT,CASSSGQYFMNTEAFF
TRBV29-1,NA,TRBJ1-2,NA,TGCAGCGTTGATATCCCAAACCAGAATGGCTACACCTTC,CSVDIPNQNGYTF